Ten or more counts support the clone carrying this T cell receptor (beta chain). The antigen is unknown. The source of the sample is a study of CD8 T cells in ankylosing spondylitis. Trimming took 8 bases from V and 15 from J, leaving 14 bases between them. Germline CDR1 MNHEY, CDR2 SMNVEV (reference sequence). The CDR3 has 11 amino acids. Study results and limitations: Relatively rare in peripheral blood, disease-linked clones were also CD8+. Blood from ankylosing spondylitis patients appeared to carry a characteristic roughly 8-variant TCR beta motif.

Quantitative 5'-RACE with molecular barcodes produced the TCR beta libraries. TCRdb re-analysed the 5' RACE reads in MiXCR, keeping a single row per CDR3 protein. The sample includes 200,000 to 300,000 distinct CDR3 sequences, roughly a tenth seen only once; the top ten take roughly 2.5%. This sequence joins TRBV27 and TRBJ1-6, with D uncertain. The source material was blood, either unsorted or a sorted T cell fraction (not recorded which). The receptor was derived from a male donor with ankylosing spondylitis or in good health (not recorded which). The CDR3 here is CASRSPSGLHF. The CDR3 nucleotides are TGTGCCAGCCGATCCCCATCGGGCCTCCACTTT.